The TCR beta chain under discussion was sequenced for a study of regulatory T cells in long-lasting Graves disease. As for the study in general: The study enrolled newly diagnosed Graves' patients on antithyroid drugs under 3 months. General study points: TCR diversity was lower in persistent than newly diagnosed Graves' disease. Favoring TRBV28, TRBJ1-2 and TRBJ2-5 was a feature seen in persistent disease. Peripheral blood alone, not thyroid tissue, underwent study.

This CDR3 comprises 14 residues. In germline, CDR1 is SGDLS, CDR2 YYNGEE. V was cut by 4 bases and J by 6 bases, with 16 bases left in between. The time point was: newly diagnosed GD, antithyroid drugs for less than 3 months. PBMC-extracted RNA yielded the TCR library. Investigators prepared the TCR beta libraries by applying iRepertoire HTBI primers and Arm-PCR of CDR3 regions. A single record per CDR3 protein comes from TCRdb applying MiXCR to the multiplex PCR reads. The sample shows over 300,000 distinct CDR3 sequences, around 16% of them seen only once. This clonotype was counted ten times or more. Its target is unknown.

This TCR came from a female donor with Graves disease. V gene TRBV9 combines with J gene TRBJ1-1, with TRBD1 as a possible D gene (5 bases). The sequencing here drew on peripheral blood mononuclear cells (PBMCs), taken at new diagnosis, from a patient treated with antithyroid drugs. CDR3 nucleotides: TGTGCCAGCAGCCGCGGGGAGGGGTACGCTGAAGCTTTCTTT. It yields the protein CASSRGEGYAEAFF. Supplemented by reference TRBV9 and TRBJ1-1, the full variable domain reads DSGVTQTPKHLITATGQRVTLRCSPRSGDLSVYWYQQSLDQGLQFLIQYYNGEERAKGNILERFSAQQFPDLHSELNLSSLELGDSALYFCASSRGEGYAEAFFGQGTRLTVV.